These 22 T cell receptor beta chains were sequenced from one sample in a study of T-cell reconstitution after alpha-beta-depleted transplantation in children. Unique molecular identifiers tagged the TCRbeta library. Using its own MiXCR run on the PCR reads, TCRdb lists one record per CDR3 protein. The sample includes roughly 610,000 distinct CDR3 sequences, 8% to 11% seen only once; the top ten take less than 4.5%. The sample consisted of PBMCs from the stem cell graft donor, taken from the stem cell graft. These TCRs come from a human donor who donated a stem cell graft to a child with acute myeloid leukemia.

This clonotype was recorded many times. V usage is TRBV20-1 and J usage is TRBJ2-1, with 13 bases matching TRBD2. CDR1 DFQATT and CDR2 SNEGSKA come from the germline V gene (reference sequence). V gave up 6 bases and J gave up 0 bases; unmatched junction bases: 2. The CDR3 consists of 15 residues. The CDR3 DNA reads TGCAGTGCCTGGACTAGCGGGAGCTCCTACAATGAGCAGTTCTTC. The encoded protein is CSAWTSGSSYNEQFF.

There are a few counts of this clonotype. CDR3: CASSISRGPVNTGELFF. The CDR3 DNA is TGTGCCAGTAGTATCAGTAGGGGTCCCGTGAACACCGGGGAGCTGTTTTTT. The chain has TRBV19 and TRBJ2-2, with D maybe TRBD1 (5 bases). The CDR3 loop spans 17 amino acids. Between the trimmed V and J ends, which lost 3 bases and 1 base, there was a span of 15 bases. Germline V gene lookup returns CDR1 LNHDA and CDR2 SQIVND (reference sequence). Full variable domain (remainder filled in from reference TRBV19 and TRBJ2-2): DGGITQSPKYLFRKEGQNVTLSCEQNLNHDAMYWYRQDPGQGLRLIYYSQIVNDFQKGDIAEGYSVSREKKESFPLTVTSAQKNPTAFYLCASSISRGPVNTGELFFGEGSRLTVL.

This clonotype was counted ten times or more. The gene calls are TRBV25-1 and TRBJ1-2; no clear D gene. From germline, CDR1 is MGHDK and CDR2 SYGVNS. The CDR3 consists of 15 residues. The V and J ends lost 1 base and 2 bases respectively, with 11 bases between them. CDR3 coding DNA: TGTGCCAGCAGTGAATCCTACCAGGAAAACTATGGCTACACCTTC. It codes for CASSESYQENYGYTF.

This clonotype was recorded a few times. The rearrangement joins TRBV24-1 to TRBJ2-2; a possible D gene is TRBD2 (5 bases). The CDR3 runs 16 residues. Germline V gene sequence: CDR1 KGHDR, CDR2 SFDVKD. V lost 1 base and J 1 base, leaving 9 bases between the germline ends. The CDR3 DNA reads TGTGCCACCAGTGATTTTCGACGGGGGAACACCGGGGAGCTGTTTTTT. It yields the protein CATSDFRRGNTGELFF.

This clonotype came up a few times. CDR3 in amino acids: CASSLGWRDNTEAFF. In DNA form, the CDR3 reads TGTGCCAGCAGCTTAGGGTGGAGGGACAACACTGAAGCTTTCTTT. The V gene is TRBV7-9, the J gene TRBJ1-1, with TRBD1 as a possible D gene (5 bases). V dropped 1 base and J dropped 2 bases, with 11 bases sitting between them. Germline V lookup: CDR1 SEHNR, CDR2 FQNEAQ (reference sequence). The CDR3 is 15 residues long.

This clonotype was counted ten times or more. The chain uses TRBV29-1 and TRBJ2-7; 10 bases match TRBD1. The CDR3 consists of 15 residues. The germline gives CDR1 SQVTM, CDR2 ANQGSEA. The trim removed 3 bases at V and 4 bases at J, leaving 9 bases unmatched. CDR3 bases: TGCAGCGTTGAGTACCGGACAGGGGGATTTTACGAGCAGTACTTC. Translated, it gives CSVEYRTGGFYEQYF.

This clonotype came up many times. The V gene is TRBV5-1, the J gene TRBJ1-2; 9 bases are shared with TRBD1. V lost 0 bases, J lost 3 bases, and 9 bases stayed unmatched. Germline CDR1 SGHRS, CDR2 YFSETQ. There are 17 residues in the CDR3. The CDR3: CASSLESPTGGDYGYTF. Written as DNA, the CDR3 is TGCGCCAGCAGCTTGGAGTCCCCCACAGGGGGCGACTATGGCTACACCTTC.

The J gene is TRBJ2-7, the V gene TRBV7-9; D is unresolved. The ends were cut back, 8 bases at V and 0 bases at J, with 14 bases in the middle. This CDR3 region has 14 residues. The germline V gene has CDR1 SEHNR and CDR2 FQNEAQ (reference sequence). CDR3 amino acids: CASGMIATSYEQYF. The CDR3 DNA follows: TGTGCCAGCGGTATGATTGCAACCTCCTACGAGCAGTACTTC.

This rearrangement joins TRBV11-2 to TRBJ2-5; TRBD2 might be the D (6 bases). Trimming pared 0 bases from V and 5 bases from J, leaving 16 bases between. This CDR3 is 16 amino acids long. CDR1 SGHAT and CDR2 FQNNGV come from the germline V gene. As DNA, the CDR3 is TGTGCCAGCAGCTTAGATCTAGGAGGGCCAGGGGAGACCCAGTACTTC. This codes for CASSLDLGGPGETQYF.

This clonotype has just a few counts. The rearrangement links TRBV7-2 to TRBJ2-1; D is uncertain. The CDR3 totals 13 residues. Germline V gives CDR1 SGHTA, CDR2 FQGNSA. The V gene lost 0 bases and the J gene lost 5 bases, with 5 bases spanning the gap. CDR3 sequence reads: CASSLATHNEQFF. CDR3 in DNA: TGTGCCAGCAGCTTAGCTACCCACAATGAGCAGTTCTTC. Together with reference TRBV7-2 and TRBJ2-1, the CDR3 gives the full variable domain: GAGVSQSPSNKVTEKGKDVELRCDPISGHTALYWYRQSLGQGLEFLIYFQGNSAPDKSGLPSDRFSAERTGGSVSTLTIQRTQQEDSAVYLCASSLATHNEQFFGPGTRLTVL.

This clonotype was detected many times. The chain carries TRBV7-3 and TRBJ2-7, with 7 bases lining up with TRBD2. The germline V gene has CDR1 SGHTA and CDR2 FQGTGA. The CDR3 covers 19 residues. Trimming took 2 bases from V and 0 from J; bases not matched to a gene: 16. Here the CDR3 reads CASSLSRIQASGRSYEQYF. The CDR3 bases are TGTGCCAGCAGCTTATCGCGTATCCAGGCTAGCGGACGCTCCTACGAGCAGTACTTC.

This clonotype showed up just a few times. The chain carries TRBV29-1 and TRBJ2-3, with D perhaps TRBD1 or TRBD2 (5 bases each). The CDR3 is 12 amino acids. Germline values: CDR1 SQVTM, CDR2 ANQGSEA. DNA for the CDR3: TGCAGTGTGCAGGGAGAACTGGATACGCAGTATTTT. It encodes CSVQGELDTQYF.

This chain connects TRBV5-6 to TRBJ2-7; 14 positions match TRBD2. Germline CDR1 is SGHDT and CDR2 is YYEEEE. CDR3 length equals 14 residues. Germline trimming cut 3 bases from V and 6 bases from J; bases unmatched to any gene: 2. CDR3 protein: CASSWGLAGVEQYF. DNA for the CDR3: TGTGCCAGCAGCTGGGGACTAGCGGGAGTCGAGCAGTACTTC.

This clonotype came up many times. The CDR3 bases are TGTGCCAGCAGTTTATGGGGGGAGGGGCAGTTCTTC. Its protein is CASSLWGEGQFF. The chain uses TRBV27 and TRBJ2-1; 7 bases are a match to TRBD2. The V and J ends lost 1 base and 12 bases, in that order; junction bases with no gene match: 3. The CDR3 totals 12 residues. Germline V gene sequence: CDR1 MNHEY, CDR2 SMNVEV (reference sequence).

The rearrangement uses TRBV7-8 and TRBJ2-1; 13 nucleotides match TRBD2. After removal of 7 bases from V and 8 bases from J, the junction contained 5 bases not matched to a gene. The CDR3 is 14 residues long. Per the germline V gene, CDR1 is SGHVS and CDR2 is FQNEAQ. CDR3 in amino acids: CASTRTSGSHEQFF. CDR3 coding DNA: TGTGCCAGCACCCGGACTAGCGGGAGTCATGAGCAGTTCTTC.

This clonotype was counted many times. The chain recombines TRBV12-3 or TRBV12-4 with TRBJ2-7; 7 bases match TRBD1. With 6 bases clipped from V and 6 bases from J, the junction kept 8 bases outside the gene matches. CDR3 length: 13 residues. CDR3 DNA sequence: TGTGCCAGCAGACCAGGGGGACATTCCGAGCAGTACTTC. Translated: CASRPGGHSEQYF.

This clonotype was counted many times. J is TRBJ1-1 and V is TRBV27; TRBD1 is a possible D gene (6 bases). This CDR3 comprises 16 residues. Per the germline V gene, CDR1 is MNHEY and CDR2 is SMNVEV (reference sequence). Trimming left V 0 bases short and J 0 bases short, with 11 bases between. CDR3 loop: CASSLSRGGVNTEAFF. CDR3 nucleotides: TGTGCCAGCAGTTTATCCAGGGGTGGGGTGAACACTGAAGCTTTCTTT.

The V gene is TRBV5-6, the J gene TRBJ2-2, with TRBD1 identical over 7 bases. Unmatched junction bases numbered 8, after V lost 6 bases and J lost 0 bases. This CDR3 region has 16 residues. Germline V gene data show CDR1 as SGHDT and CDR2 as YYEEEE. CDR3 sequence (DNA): TGTGCCAGCACCTCACCGGGGACAGCGAACACCGGGGAGCTGTTTTTT. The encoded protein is CASTSPGTANTGELFF.

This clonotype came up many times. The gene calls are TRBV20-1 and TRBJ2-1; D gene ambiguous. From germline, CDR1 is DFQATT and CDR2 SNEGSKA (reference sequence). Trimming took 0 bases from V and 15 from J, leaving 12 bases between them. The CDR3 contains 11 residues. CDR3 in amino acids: CSARDRRVRFF. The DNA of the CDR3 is TGCAGTGCTAGAGATCGGCGAGTTAGGTTCTTC.

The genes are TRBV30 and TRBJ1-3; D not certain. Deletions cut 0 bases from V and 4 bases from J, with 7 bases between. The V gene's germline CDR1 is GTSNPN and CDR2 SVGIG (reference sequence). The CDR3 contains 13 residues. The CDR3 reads CAWSVESGNTIYF. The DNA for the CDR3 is TGTGCCTGGAGTGTAGAATCGGGAAACACCATATATTTT.

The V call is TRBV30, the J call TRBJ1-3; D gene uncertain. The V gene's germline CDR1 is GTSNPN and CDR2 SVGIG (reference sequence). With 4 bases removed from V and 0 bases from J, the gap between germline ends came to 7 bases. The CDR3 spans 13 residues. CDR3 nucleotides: TGTGCCTGGACGACAATCTCTGGAAACACCATATATTTT. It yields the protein CAWTTISGNTIYF.

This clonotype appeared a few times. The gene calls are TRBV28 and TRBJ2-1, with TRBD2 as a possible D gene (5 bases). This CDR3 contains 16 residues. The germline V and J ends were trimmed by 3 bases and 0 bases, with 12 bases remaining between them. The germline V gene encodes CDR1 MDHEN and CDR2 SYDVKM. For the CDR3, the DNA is TGTGCCAGCAGTTTGGTGCGGGCCTTCTCCTACAATGAGCAGTTCTTC. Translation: CASSLVRAFSYNEQFF.